Following are 5 T cell receptor beta chains from one sample sequenced in a study of control samples from healthy donors and cancer patients. Clones were read by immunoSEQ multiplex PCR, and TCRdb kept only the in-frame ones, dropping some. This sample lists 150,000 to 200,000 clones; its ten largest clones have approximately 2.2%. The sequencing input was blood. All receptors derive from a woman between 25 and 40 years old in good health.

The chain uses TRBV19 and TRBJ1-4, with TRBD1 matching over 7 bases. The CDR3 spans 13 residues. Germline lookup yields CDR1 LNHDA and CDR2 SQIVND (reference sequence). Germline trimming cut 7 bases from V and 4 bases from J; bases unmatched to any gene: 3. The CDR3 DNA reads as TGTGCCAGTAAGGGACAGATTAATGAAAAACTGTTTTTT. Its translation is CASKGQINEKLFF.

CDR3 residues: CASSAPTSGGIQETQYF. The CDR3 region has the DNA TGTGCCAGCAGCGCGCCCACTAGCGGGGGCATCCAAGAGACCCAGTACTTC. The chain combines TRBV9 with TRBJ2-5; 11 nucleotides agree with TRBD2. Losses at the gene ends were 3 bases for V and 1 base for J; bases not matched to a gene: 8. This CDR3 comprises 17 residues. From germline, CDR1 is SGDLS and CDR2 YYNGEE. The full variable domain, with the rest looked up from reference TRBV9 and TRBJ2-5, is DSGVTQTPKHLITATGQRVTLRCSPRSGDLSVYWYQQSLDQGLQFLIQYYNGEERAKGNILERFSAQQFPDLHSELNLSSLELGDSALYFCASSAPTSGGIQETQYFGPGTRLLVL.

The chain uses TRBV2 and TRBJ2-5, with 10 bases matching TRBD1. V was clipped by 8 bases and J by 2 bases; unmatched bases: 5. The V gene's germline CDR1 is SNHLY and CDR2 FYNNEI. This CDR3 has 14 amino acids. The CDR3 DNA is TGTGCCAGCCCTGGACAGGGGGGGCAAGAGACCCAGTACTTC. Residues: CASPGQGGQETQYF.

V usage is TRBV11-2 and J usage is TRBJ2-2, with no clear D. V shed 1 base and J shed 4 bases, with 7 bases lying between them. This CDR3 has 14 residues. CDR1 and CDR2 from the germline V gene are SGHAT and FQNNGV. The chain's CDR3 is CASSLVPLTGELFF. CDR3 sequence (DNA): TGTGCCAGCAGCTTAGTGCCCCTCACCGGGGAGCTGTTTTTT.

The chain uses TRBV4-1 and TRBJ1-1; 9 bases line up with TRBD1. CDR1 is MGHRA and CDR2 is YSYEKL in the germline V gene. The CDR3 loop spans 13 amino acids. With 5 bases clipped from V and 10 bases from J, the junction kept 8 bases outside the gene matches. CDR3 sequence reads: CASSEQGANRAFF. The CDR3, as DNA: TGCGCCAGCAGCGAACAGGGGGCGAATCGAGCTTTCTTT.